This T cell receptor beta chain was sequenced for a study of response to subunit inactivated influenza vaccine. Study-wide points: After each seasonal influenza vaccination, few new T cells are recruited, the authors suggested.

The germline gives CDR1 KGHSH, CDR2 LQKENI. The CDR3 has 22 amino acids. The V segment lost 3 bases and the J segment 2 bases; nucleotides outside the gene matches: 22. TCRdb reprocessed the RT-PCR reads with MiXCR, giving one entry per CDR3 protein. This sample carries about 700,000 distinct CDR3 sequences, 15% to 18% of them seen once, and the ten largest clones take around 10%. As to this clonotype: The antigen is unknown.

The sequence was obtained from a man in his forties or fifties who received an inactivated influenza vaccine. This sample comprised PBMCs from blood, obtained roughly 13 days after vaccination. The rearrangement joins TRBV18 to TRBJ2-6; 7 nucleotides align to TRBD2. This CDR3 reads CASSPLQTTLGGDVAGANVLTF. CDR3 nucleotides: TGTGCCAGCTCACCGCTCCAAACAACTCTGGGGGGGGACGTTGCTGGGGCCAACGTCCTGACTTTC.